This TCR beta chain was recorded in a study of radiotherapy plus CTLA-4 blockade in lung cancer. Trimming pared 5 bases from V and 2 bases from J, leaving 10 bases between. There are 15 residues in the CDR3. CDR1 and CDR2 from the germline V gene are MNHNY and SVGAGI (reference sequence). This clone was seen a few times. Assay: immunoSEQ multiplex PCR; the TCRdb copy retains only in-frame clones and omits some. The sample lists tens of thousands of clones, roughly 75% occurring once. Patients had chemo-refractory metastatic non-small-cell lung cancer and received focal radiation plus CTLA-4 blockade that used ipilimumab.

This TCR came from a human donor with non-small cell lung cancer who had a complete response to radiotherapy plus ipilimumab. The rearrangement uses TRBV6-6 and TRBJ1-6; D call uncertain. The source material was peripheral blood, sampled from a patient treated with radiotherapy plus ipilimumab. The CDR3 loop is CASSVVETYNSPLHF. Here the CDR3 DNA reads TGTGCCAGCAGTGTCGTAGAGACCTATAATTCACCCCTCCACTTT.